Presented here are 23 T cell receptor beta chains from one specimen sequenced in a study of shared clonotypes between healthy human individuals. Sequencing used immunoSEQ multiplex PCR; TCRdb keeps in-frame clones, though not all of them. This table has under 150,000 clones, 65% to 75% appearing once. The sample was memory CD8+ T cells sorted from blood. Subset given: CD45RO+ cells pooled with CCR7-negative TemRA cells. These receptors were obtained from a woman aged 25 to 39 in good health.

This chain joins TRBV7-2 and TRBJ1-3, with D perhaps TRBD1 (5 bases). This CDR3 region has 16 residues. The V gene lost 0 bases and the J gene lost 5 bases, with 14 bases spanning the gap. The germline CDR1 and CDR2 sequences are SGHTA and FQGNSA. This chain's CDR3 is CASSLAWDLRRNTIYF. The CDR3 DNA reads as TGTGCCAGCAGCTTAGCTTGGGACCTCCGGAGAAACACCATATATTTT.

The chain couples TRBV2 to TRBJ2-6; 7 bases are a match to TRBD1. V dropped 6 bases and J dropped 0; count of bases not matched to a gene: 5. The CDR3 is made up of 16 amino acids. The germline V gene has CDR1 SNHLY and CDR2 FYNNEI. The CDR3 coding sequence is TGTGCCAGCAGCGGGACAGCAGTCTCTGGGGCCAACGTCCTGACTTTC. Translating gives CASSGTAVSGANVLTF.

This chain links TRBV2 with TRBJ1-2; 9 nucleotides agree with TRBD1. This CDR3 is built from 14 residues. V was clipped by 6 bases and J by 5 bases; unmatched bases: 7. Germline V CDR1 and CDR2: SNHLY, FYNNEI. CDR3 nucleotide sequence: TGTGCCAGCAGCCCCTCCGGGACAGGGTATGGCTACACCTTC. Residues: CASSPSGTGYGYTF.

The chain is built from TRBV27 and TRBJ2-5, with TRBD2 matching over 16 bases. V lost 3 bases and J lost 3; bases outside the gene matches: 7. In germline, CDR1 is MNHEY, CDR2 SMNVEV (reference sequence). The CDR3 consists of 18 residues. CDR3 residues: CASSLGLAGGSIKETQYF. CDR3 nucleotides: TGTGCCAGCAGTTTGGGACTAGCGGGAGGGAGTATAAAAGAGACCCAGTACTTC.

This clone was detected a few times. CDR3 sequence: CASSPSDGTYEQYF. The CDR3 DNA reads as TGTGCCAGCAGCCCTTCGGACGGGACCTACGAGCAGTACTTC. This chain joins TRBV7-6 and TRBJ2-7, with D perhaps matching TRBD2 (5 bases). Trimming removed 5 bases at V and 2 bases at J, with 13 bases between. There are 14 residues in the CDR3. The germline V gene has CDR1 SGHVS and CDR2 FNYEAQ.

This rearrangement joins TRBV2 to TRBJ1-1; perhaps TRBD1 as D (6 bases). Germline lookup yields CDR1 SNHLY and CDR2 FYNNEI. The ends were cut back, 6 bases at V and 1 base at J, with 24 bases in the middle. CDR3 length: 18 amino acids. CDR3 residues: CASSLNRERTTRNTEAFF. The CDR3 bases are TGTGCCAGCAGCCTCAACAGGGAAAGGACCACTCGGAACACTGAAGCTTTCTTT.

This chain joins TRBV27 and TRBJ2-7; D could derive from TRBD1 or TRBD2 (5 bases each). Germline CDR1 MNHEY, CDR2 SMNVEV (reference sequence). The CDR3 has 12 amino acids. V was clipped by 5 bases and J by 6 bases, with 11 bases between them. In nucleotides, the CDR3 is TGTGCCAGCAGTGGGGCGGGCCGCGAGCAGTACTTC. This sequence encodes CASSGAGREQYF.

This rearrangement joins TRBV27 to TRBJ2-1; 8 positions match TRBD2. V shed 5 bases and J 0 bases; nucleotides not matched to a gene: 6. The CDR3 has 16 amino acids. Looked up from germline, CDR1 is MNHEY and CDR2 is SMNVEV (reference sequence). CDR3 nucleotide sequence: TGTGCCAGCAGTCCAACTAGCGGAAGCTCCTACAATGAGCAGTTCTTC. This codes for CASSPTSGSSYNEQFF.

As DNA, the CDR3 is TGTGCCAGCGCCTGGGCAGCCGGGACTAGCGGGAGTATCTCCTACGAGCAGTACTTC. Translating it yields CASAWAAGTSGSISYEQYF. This chain uses TRBV7-9 with TRBJ2-7, with 14 nucleotides matching TRBD2. The V gene end was trimmed by 8 bases and the J gene end by 0 bases; junction bases not matched to a gene: 15. CDR1 is SEHNR, CDR2 FQNEAQ, per germline (reference sequence). This CDR3 comprises 19 residues.

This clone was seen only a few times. The CDR3 nucleotides are TGTGCCAGCAGTTACTCGGACAACTCCTACGAGCAGTACTTC. It translates to CASSYSDNSYEQYF. This rearrangement joins TRBV6-6 to TRBJ2-7; possibly TRBD1 for D (5 bases). In germline, CDR1 is MNHNY, CDR2 SVGAGI (reference sequence). Trimming cost V 0 bases and J 0 bases, with 6 bases left between them. CDR3 length: 14 amino acids.

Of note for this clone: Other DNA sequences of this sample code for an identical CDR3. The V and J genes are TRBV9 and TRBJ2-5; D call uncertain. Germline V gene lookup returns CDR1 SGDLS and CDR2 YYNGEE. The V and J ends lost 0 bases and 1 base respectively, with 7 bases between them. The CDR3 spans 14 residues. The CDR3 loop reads CASSVGGSQETQYF. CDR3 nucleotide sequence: TGTGCCAGCAGCGTAGGCGGCAGCCAAGAGACCCAGTACTTC.

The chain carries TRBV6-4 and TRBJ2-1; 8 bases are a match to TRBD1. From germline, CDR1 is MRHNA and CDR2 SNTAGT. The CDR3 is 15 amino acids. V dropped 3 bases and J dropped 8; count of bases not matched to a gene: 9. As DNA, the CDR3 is TGTGCCAGCAGTGAAGAGGTGCAGGGGGCTGATGAGCAGTTCTTC. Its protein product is CASSEEVQGADEQFF.

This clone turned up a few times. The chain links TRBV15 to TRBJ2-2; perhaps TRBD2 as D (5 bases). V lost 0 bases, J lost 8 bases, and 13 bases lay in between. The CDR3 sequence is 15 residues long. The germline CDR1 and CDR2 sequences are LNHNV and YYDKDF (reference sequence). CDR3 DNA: TGTGCCACCAGCAGAGATGTGGCTAGCTCGGGGGAGCTGTTTTTT. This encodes CATSRDVASSGELFF.

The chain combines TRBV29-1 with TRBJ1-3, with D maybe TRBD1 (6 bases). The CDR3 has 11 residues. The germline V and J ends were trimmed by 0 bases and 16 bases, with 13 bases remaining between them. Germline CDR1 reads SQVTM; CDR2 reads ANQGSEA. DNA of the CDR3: TGCAGCGTTGAAGATCAGGGGATTGTCTATTTT. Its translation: CSVEDQGIVYF.

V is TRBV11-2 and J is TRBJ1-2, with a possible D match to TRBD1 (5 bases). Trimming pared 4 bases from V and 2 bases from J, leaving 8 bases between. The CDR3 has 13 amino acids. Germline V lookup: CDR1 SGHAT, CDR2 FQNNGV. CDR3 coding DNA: TGTGCCAGCAGCTCGGACACGAACTATGGCTACACCTTC. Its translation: CASSSDTNYGYTF.

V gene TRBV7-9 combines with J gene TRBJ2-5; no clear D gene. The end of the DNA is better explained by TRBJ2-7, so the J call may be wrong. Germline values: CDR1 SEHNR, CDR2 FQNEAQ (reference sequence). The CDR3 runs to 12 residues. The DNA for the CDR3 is TGTGCCAGCAGCCCGAATTCCTACGAGCAGTACTTC. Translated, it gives CASSPNSYEQYF.

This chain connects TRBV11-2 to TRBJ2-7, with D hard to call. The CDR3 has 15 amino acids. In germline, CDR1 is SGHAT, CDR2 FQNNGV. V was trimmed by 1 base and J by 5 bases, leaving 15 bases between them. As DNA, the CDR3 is TGTGCCAGCAGCTTAGGGGCCGGGCCTACTAACGAGCAGTACTTC. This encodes CASSLGAGPTNEQYF.

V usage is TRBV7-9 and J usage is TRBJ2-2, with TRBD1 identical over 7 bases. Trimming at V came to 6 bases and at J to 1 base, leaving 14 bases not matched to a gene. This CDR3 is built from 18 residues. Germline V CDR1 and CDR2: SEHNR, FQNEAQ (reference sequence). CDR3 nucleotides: TGTGCCAGCAGGCCCTACCGAACCGGACAGGAGAACACCGGGGAGCTGTTTTTT. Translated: CASRPYRTGQENTGELFF.

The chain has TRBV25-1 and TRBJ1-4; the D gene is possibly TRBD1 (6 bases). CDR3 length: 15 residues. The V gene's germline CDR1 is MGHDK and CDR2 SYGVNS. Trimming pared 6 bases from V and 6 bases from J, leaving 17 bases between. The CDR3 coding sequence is TGTGCCAGCAGCGGGGGAGGACAGCCGTATGAAAAACTGTTTTTT. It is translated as CASSGGGQPYEKLFF.

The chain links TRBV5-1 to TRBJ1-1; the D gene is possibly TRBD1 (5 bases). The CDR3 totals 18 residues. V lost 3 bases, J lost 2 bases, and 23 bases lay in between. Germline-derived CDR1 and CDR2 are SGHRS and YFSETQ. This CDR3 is CASSWGPTPGGPNTEAFF. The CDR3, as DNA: TGCGCCAGCAGCTGGGGCCCGACCCCCGGGGGACCTAACACTGAAGCTTTCTTT.

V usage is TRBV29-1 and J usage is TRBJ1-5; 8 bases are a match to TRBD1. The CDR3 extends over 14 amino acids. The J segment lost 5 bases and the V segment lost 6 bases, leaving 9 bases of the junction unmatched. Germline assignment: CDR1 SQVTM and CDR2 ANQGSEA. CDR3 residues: CSVPGTGSDQPQHF. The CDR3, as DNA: TGCAGCGTCCCCGGGACAGGCTCTGATCAGCCCCAGCATTTT.

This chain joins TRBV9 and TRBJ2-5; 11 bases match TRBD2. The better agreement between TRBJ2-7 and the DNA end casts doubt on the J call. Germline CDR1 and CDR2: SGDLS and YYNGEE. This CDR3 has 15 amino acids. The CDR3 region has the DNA TGTGCCAGCAGCGACGGGACTAGCGGCCTCTACGAGCAGTACTTC. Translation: CASSDGTSGLYEQYF.

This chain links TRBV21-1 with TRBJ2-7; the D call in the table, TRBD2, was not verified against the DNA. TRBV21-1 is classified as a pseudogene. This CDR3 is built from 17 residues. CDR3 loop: CASSKAGDWILDCEQYF. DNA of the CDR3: TGTGCCAGCAGCAAAGCCGGTGACTGGATCCTCGATTGCGAGCAGTACTTC.